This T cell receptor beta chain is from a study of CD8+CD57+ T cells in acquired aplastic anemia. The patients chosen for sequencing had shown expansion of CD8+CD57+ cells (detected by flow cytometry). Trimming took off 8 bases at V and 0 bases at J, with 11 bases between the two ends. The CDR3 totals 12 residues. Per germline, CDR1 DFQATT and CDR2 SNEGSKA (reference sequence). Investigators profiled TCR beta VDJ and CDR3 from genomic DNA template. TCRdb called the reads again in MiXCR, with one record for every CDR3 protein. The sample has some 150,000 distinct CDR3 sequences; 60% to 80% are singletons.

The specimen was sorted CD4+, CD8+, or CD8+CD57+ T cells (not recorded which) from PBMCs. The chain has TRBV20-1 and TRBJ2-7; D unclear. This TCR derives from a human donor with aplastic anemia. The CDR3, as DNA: TGCAGTTCCCCGACTTTCTCCTACGAGCAGTACTTC. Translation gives CSSPTFSYEQYF.